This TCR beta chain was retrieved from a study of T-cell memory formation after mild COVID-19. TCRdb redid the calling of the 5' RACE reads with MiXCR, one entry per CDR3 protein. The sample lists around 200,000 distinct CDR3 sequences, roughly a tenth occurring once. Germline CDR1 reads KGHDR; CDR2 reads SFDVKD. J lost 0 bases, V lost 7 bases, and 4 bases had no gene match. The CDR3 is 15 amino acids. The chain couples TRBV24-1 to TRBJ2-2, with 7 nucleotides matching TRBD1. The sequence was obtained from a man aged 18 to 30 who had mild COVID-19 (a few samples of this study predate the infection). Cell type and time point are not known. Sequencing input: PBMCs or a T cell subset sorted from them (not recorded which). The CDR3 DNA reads TGTGCCACCAGCGCCGGGACAGCGAACACCGGGGAGCTGTTTTTT. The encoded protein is CATSAGTANTGELFF.